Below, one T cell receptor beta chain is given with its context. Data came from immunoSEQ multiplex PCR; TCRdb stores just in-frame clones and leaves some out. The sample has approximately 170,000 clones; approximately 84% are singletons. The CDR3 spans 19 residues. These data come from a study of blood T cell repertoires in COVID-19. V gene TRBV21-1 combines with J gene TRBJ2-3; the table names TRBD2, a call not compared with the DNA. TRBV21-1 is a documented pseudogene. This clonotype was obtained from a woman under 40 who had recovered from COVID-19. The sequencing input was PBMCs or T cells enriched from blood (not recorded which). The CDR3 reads CASSKIGPGLDWGTDTQYF. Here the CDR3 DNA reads TGTGCCAGCAGCAAAATTGGGCCGGGACTAGATTGGGGCACAGATACGCAGTATTTT.